This entry is about one T cell receptor (beta chain). Its antigen specificity is not known. No base qualities exist here, and no much larger clone lies one base off it. TCR beta VDJ combination and CDR3 sequence profiling used genomic DNA as the template. TCR repertoire sequencing was run on an Illumina HiSeq 2000. Per the authors' processing: TRBV/TRBJ rearrangement plots, CDR3 size and DJ length profiles, and Simpson's diversity index were used to assess repertoires. The immunodominant clone was defined as the most abundant DNA sequence in deep sequencing data. CDR3 amino acid sequences were screened for sharing across subjects and were compared with published repertoires and the VDJdb database. TCRdb's own reprocessing of the public reads used fastp at Q25 and MiXCR and kept productive beta chains. Each CDR3 protein gets just one entry, which takes the most common genes and DNA from the rows behind it. The V and J calls and clone size are TCRdb's, not the authors'. The sample records about half a million distinct CDR3 sequences, less than 35% of which are singletons. The top ten hold less than 0.85% of the sample.

The patients picked for sequencing were ones in whom flow cytometry had shown an expansion of CD8+CD57+ cells. Every patient had a diagnosis of severe acquired aplastic anemia based on International Study of Aplastic Anemia and Agranulocytosis and Camitta criteria. No therapy had been received by the patients at the time of blood sampling. The study deep-sequenced TCR repertoires of sorted CD4+ and CD8+ blood T cells from severe aplastic anemia patients and healthy subjects. Patients were enrolled in the USA under clinicaltrials.gov protocols 00001620, 01623167, 00001397, 00071045, 00081523 and 00961064. Ficoll-Paque density gradient centrifugation was used to isolate peripheral blood mononuclear cells. Before DNA extraction, CD4+ and CD8+ T cells were sorted by FACS or by magnetic beads. V and J are truncated by 0 bases and 5 bases respectively, leaving an intervening sequence of 23 bases. From the germline V gene, CDR1 is SGDLS and CDR2 is YYNGEE. Including the terminal cysteine and phenylalanine, the CDR3 comprises 19 residues. Just the 57-base CDR3 DNA is kept, in frame starting at base 1.

The data are from a study of CD8+CD57+ T cells in acquired aplastic anemia (dated by TCRdb to the late 2010s). With respect to the entire study: Extracted DNA from sorted CD4+ and CD8+ cells averaged approximately 3 ug, ranging from roughly 0.19 to 27.4 ug. A CD8+CD57+ expansion meant a frequency higher than the mean frequency seen in healthy subjects. General conclusions and limits of the study: Roughly 29 CD8+ CDR3 sequences were found in both patients and controls but appeared to be highly expressed in patients and within the immunodominant clones of the patients. CD8+ Simpson's diversity did not differ significantly between patients and healthy controls (P=0.060).

Sequenced input: sorted CD4+, CD8+, or CD8+CD57+ T cells (not recorded which) from PBMCs. This TCR came from a human donor with aplastic anemia. The receptor chain draws on TRBV9 and TRBJ2-2; tentative D gene TRBD1, with 7 bases matching. The DNA sequence is TGTGCCAGCAGCGTAGTTGCCGGGGGACAGAGTTTCGGGACCGGGGAGCTGTTTTTT. It encodes CASSVVAGGQSFGTGELFF.